The 15 T cell receptor beta chains below come from one sample, sequenced in a study of blood T cells in healthy people across ages. A J-beta primer mix and a sample-barcoded 5' primer were used in a second PCR of about 7 to 12 cycles. A single record per CDR3 protein comes from TCRdb applying MiXCR to the 5' RACE reads. Here the sample spans about 1,500,000 distinct CDR3 sequences, roughly 45% being singletons. Specimen: blood. The receptors derive from a woman aged 18-29 years in good health.

This clonotype was detected a few times. This chain uses TRBV12-3 or TRBV12-4 with TRBJ2-4, with TRBD1 matching over 10 bases. This CDR3 comprises 15 residues. J lost 13 bases, V lost 0 bases, and 9 bases had no gene match. CDR3 protein: CASSLAERDRGEQYF. The DNA of the CDR3 is TGTGCCAGCAGTTTAGCGGAAAGGGACAGGGGAGAGCAGTACTTC.

This clonotype was found a few times. This chain uses TRBV6-5 with TRBJ1-5, with a possible D match to TRBD1 (6 bases). This CDR3 is built from 13 residues. In germline, CDR1 is MNHEY, CDR2 SVGAGI. Trimming removed 5 bases at V and 5 bases at J, with 10 bases between. CDR3 coding DNA: TGTGCCAGCAGTAGGGGGGAGGATCAGCCCCAGCATTTT. This encodes CASSRGEDQPQHF.

This chain uses TRBV20-1 with TRBJ2-5, with D perhaps being TRBD1 or TRBD2 (5 bases each). The CDR3 runs to 14 residues. The germline gives CDR1 DFQATT, CDR2 SNEGSKA (reference sequence). Trimming shortened V by 5 bases and J by 1 base, and 14 bases separated the two germline ends. CDR3 nucleotide sequence: TGCAGTGCTTCCCGAGGGGCCTCCCAAGAGACCCAGTACTTC. Protein sequence: CSASRGASQETQYF.

This clonotype has more than one count but fewer than ten. The rearrangement uses TRBV21-1 and TRBJ1-2; TRBD1, the D gene given by the table, was not confirmed from the DNA. TRBV21-1 is a known pseudogene. CDR3 size: 17 residues. The DNA of the CDR3 is TGTGCCAGCAGCAAACGCCCGGGCAGACCCATTGTGGATGGCTACACCTTC. It encodes CASSKRPGRPIVDGYTF.

V is TRBV12-5 and J is TRBJ2-1, with 10 positions matching TRBD2. CDR3 size: 14 residues. The trim removed 7 bases at V and 8 bases at J, leaving 8 bases unmatched. Germline lookup yields CDR1 LGHNT and CDR2 FRNRAP. The CDR3 nucleotides read TGTGCTAGTGTCCAGCGGGAGGGCCGGTATGAGCAGTTCTTC. It translates to CASVQREGRYEQFF.

The chain combines TRBV3-1 with TRBJ2-3; D is perhaps TRBD1 (5 bases). V lost 1 base, J lost 3 bases, and 11 bases lay in between. This CDR3 has 15 amino acids. Germline CDR1 reads LGHDT; CDR2 reads YNNKEL (reference sequence). The chain's CDR3 is CASSQAHRGTDTQYF. In nucleotides, the CDR3 is TGTGCCAGCAGCCAAGCCCATAGGGGTACAGATACGCAGTATTTT.

The chain combines TRBV13 with TRBJ2-3, with no clear D. Germline assignment: CDR1 PRHDT and CDR2 FYEKMQ (reference sequence). The CDR3 loop spans 13 amino acids. Trimming took 5 bases from V and 7 from J, leaving 13 bases between them. The CDR3 DNA reads as TGTGCCAGCAGCCAGGTGGGGTCAAATACGCAGTATTTT. Translated: CASSQVGSNTQYF.

The V call is TRBV27, the J call TRBJ2-7; TRBD2 matches 10 bases. The CDR3 runs to 16 residues. The V gene's germline CDR1 is MNHEY and CDR2 SMNVEV (reference sequence). With V trimmed by 3 bases and J by 7 bases, 12 bases remained unmatched. CDR3 nucleotides: TGTGCCAGCAGTTTTAATAGCGGGGGGCGGGGGAATGAGCAGTACTTC. Translated: CASSFNSGGRGNEQYF.

This clonotype occurred many times. The rearrangement uses TRBV29-1 and TRBJ2-5, with TRBD1 matching 7 bases. The CDR3 length is 13 residues. The germline V gene has CDR1 SQVTM and CDR2 ANQGSEA. CDR3 coding DNA: TGCGGGACAGACGCAAATAATCAAGAGACCCAGTACTTC. The encoded protein is CGTDANNQETQYF.

J is TRBJ1-2 and V is TRBV6-1; D gene uncertain. Trimming left V 8 bases short and J 0 bases short, with 16 bases between. The CDR3 contains 15 residues. Germline V CDR1 and CDR2: MNHNS, SASEGT. The CDR3 sequence: CASLSLHDSNYGYTF. CDR3 nucleotides: TGTGCCAGCCTTTCACTACACGACTCTAACTATGGCTACACCTTC.

This clonotype appeared a single time. An end of the junction differs from the germline gene, which may be a read error. The chain recombines TRBV24-1 with TRBJ1-1, with a weak D call TRBD1 (5 bases). Germline V CDR1 and CDR2: KGHDR, SFDVKD. This CDR3 spans 16 amino acids. CDR3 amino acids: CATSDGPGTVNAEAFF. The DNA for the CDR3 is TGTGCCACCAGTGACGGACCAGGGACGGTGAACGCTGAAGCTTTCTTT.

This chain joins TRBV25-1 and TRBJ1-2; D possibly corresponds to TRBD1 (5 bases). CDR3 size: 16 residues. Germline values: CDR1 MGHDK, CDR2 SYGVNS. Trimming shortened V by 0 bases and J by 0 bases, and 11 bases separated the two germline ends. CDR3 coding DNA: TGTGCCAGCAGTGAATATTTCGACAGAACTAACTATGGCTACACCTTC. Translated: CASSEYFDRTNYGYTF.

This clonotype was counted only a few times. V gene TRBV7-9 combines with J gene TRBJ2-3; 7 bases line up with TRBD1. Losses at the gene ends were 4 bases for V and 6 bases for J; bases not matched to a gene: 10. This CDR3 is 15 amino acids long. Looked up from germline, CDR1 is SEHNR and CDR2 is FQNEAQ (reference sequence). This CDR3 is CASSSDDRVADTQYF. The CDR3 nucleotides are TGTGCCAGCAGCTCGGACGACAGGGTAGCCGATACGCAGTATTTT.

The chain combines TRBV18 with TRBJ2-5, with a possible D match to TRBD2 (5 bases). V lost 1 base and J 4 bases, leaving 13 bases between the germline ends. Germline V gene lookup returns CDR1 KGHSH and CDR2 LQKENI. CDR3 size: 15 residues. For the CDR3, the DNA is TGTGCCAGCTCACCACTCGAAGGGAGTTCAGAGACCCAGTACTTC. Translating gives CASSPLEGSSETQYF.

This clonotype was detected only a few times. The rearrangement links TRBV5-6 to TRBJ2-1, with D possibly TRBD2 on 5 matching bases. CDR1 and CDR2 from the germline V gene are SGHDT and YYEEEE. This CDR3 has 12 residues. V gave up 4 bases and J gave up 9 bases, with 11 bases separating them. CDR3 region: CASSPIASEQFF. CDR3 nucleotide sequence: TGTGCCAGCAGCCCTATAGCGAGTGAGCAGTTCTTC.